These T cell receptor beta chains were read from a single sample in a study of blood T cell repertoires in COVID-19. Profiling relied on immunoSEQ multiplex PCR, and the TCRdb table lists in-frame clones only, not all of them. Here the sample spans around 87,000 clones, almost 80% being singletons. Input material: peripheral blood. Receptor source: a human donor in a cohort sampled during active COVID-19. The CDR3 runs from the conserved cysteine through the conserved F or W. A D gene is named only where the DNA matches it firmly. Not every row has a clone size; where given, it reads once, few, many or a size class.

>.|few|TRBJ2-1|16|TRBV2
CASSDLNLEGYNEQFF
TGTGCCAGCAGTGATCTCAATCTAGAAGGATACAATGAGCAGTTCTTC
>TRBD2|.|TRBJ2-3|16|TRBV7-3
CASSSGAGGLTDTQYF
TGTGCCAGCAGCTCCGGAGCGGGGGGGCTGACAGATACGCAGTATTTT
>.|.|TRBJ2-7|12|TRBV5-4
CASSSSSYEQYF
TGTGCCAGCAGCTCGAGCTCCTACGAGCAGTACTTC
>.|once|TRBJ1-4|15|TRBV6-6
CASRLRRGGGEKLFF
TGTGCCAGCAGGTTACGTCGGGGAGGGGGTGAAAAACTGTTTTTT
>TRBD2|.|TRBJ2-5|16|TRBV19
CASSIGIWGGQETQYF
TGTGCCAGTAGTATAGGGATCTGGGGGGGCCAAGAGACCCAGTACTTC
>.|.|TRBJ2-2|16|TRBV27
CASSLYTAGSTGELFF
TGTGCCAGCAGTTTGTACACAGCAGGTAGCACCGGGGAGCTGTTTTTT
>.|once|TRBJ1-4|15|TRBV5-1
CASSLEGAGNEKLFF
TGCGCCAGCAGCTTGGAAGGGGCTGGTAATGAAAAACTGTTTTTT
>.|.|TRBJ1-4|13|TRBV28
CATGGGANEKLFF
TGTGCCACCGGGGGGGGAGCTAATGAAAAACTGTTTTTT
>TRBD1|.|TRBJ1-2|13|TRBV28
CASSYRGLEGYTF
TGTGCCAGCAGCTACAGGGGTTTAGAGGGCTACACCTTC
>TRBD1|.|TRBJ2-7|15|TRBV5-8
CASSIRDRGFYEQYF
TGTGCCAGCAGCATCCGGGACAGGGGGTTCTACGAGCAGTACTTC
>TRBD2|.|TRBJ2-3|15|TRBV5-6
CASSLSASGRDTQYF
TGTGCCAGCAGCTTGTCGGCTAGCGGGAGAGATACGCAGTATTTT
>.|.|TRBJ1-1|13|TRBV7-2
CASSLAQVLEAFF
TGTGCCAGCAGCTTAGCACAGGTACTAGAAGCTTTCTTT
>.|.|TRBJ1-4|12|TRBV28
CASSLFQGGLFF
TGTGCCAGCAGTTTATTCCAGGGTGGACTGTTTTTT
>TRBD1|.|TRBJ1-1|14|TRBV3-1/TRBV3-2
CASRLGTENTEAFF
TGTGCCAGCCGTCTCGGGACAGAGAACACTGAAGCTTTCTTT
>TRBD1|.|TRBJ1-6|17|TRBV7-8
CASSLLGTGVVGSPLHF
TGTGCCAGCAGCTTACTCGGGACAGGGGTGGTAGGGTCACCCCTCCACTTT
>.|.|TRBJ2-6|14|TRBV10-2
CASSGSSGANVLTF
TGCGCCAGCAGTGGGAGCTCTGGGGCCAACGTCCTGACTTTC
>.|few|TRBJ2-2|16|TRBV5-1
CASSLAGRLNTGELFF
TGCGCCAGCAGCTTGGCCGGGAGATTGAACACCGGGGAGCTGTTTTTT
>.|.|TRBJ2-5|16|TRBV4-1
CASSQEAGGLGKTQYF
TGCGCCAGCAGCCAAGAAGCAGGGGGACTCGGAAAGACCCAGTACTTC
>TRBD1|few|TRBJ1-2|14|TRBV30
CAWSTGQGFSRYTF
TGTGCCTGGAGTACCGGACAGGGGTTTTCTCGCTACACCTTC
>.|once|TRBJ1-4|14|TRBV3-1/TRBV3-2
CASSQSGRGEKLFF
TGTGCCAGCAGTCAAAGCGGCAGGGGTGAAAAACTGTTTTTT
>TRBD2|.|TRBJ2-2|17|TRBV7-9
CASSTGTSELNTGELFF
TGTGCCAGCAGCACCGGGACTAGCGAGCTGAACACCGGGGAGCTGTTTTTT
>.|.|TRBJ1-2|14|TRBV5-8
CASSLVAGLRGYTF
TGTGCCAGCAGCTTGGTAGCAGGGTTACGGGGCTACACCTTC